The TCR beta chain described here comes from a study of blood T cell repertoires in COVID-19. The wider study: Donors in the United States, Italy and Spain gave samples during acute or convalescent COVID-19. The analysed material was cDNA or gDNA that came from T cells, B-cell-depleted T cells, or PBMCs.

Per the germline V gene, CDR1 is KGHSH and CDR2 is LQKENI. This CDR3 comprises 16 residues. With 6 bases clipped from V and 5 bases from J, the junction kept 12 bases outside the gene matches. Per the authors' pipeline: Amplification of reference gene primers was used by the study to estimate nucleated cell counts. Profiling relied on immunoSEQ multiplex PCR, and the TCRdb table lists in-frame clones only, not all of them. From that table come the V and J calls and clone size; the DNA was used to work out D and trimming. The data contain about 230,000 clones, approximately 88% of them seen just once; the ten biggest clones take up about 2.3%. Participants had their cohort set by participant-reported clinical history.

The sequenced sample was PBMCs or T cells enriched from blood (not recorded which). The clonotype was recovered from a woman in her 40s with acute COVID-19. The rearrangement links TRBV18 to TRBJ2-1; 8 nucleotides match TRBD1. This chain's CDR3 is CASSLKSGGANNEQFF. The CDR3 DNA reads as TGTGCCAGCTCCCTAAAGTCAGGGGGCGCCAACAATGAGCAGTTCTTC.